This entry lists 32 T cell receptor beta chains sequenced from one sample in a study of T cells in Graves' hyperthyroidism and ophthalmopathy. What was amplified from RNA transcripts were TCR beta CDR3 regions. First-round RT-PCR targeting the TCR CDR3 was performed with the HTBI primer set. Via MiXCR, TCRdb re-called the multiplex PCR reads, giving one row per CDR3 protein. Of some 620,000 distinct CDR3 sequences listed, roughly 16% are singletons. Sequenced material: blood. These receptor sequences come from a young woman with Graves' hyperthyroidism.

This clonotype was picked up a small number of times. The rearrangement uses TRBV20-1 and TRBJ1-1; D call uncertain. The CDR3 loop spans 15 amino acids. The germline gives CDR1 DFQATT, CDR2 SNEGSKA (reference sequence). V was trimmed by 0 bases and J by 4 bases, leaving 15 bases between them. CDR3 nucleotides: TGCAGTGCTAGAGATGAAGACACCTTCGGCACTGAAGCTTTCTTT. Encoded protein: CSARDEDTFGTEAFF.

This chain links TRBV30 with TRBJ2-6; D may be TRBD2 (6 bases). The CDR3 runs to 15 residues. The ends were cut back, 0 bases at V and 2 bases at J, with 8 bases in the middle. Germline assignment: CDR1 GTSNPN and CDR2 SVGIG (reference sequence). DNA of the CDR3: TGTGCCTGGAGTGTGTTAGCGGCTGGGGCCAACGTCCTGACTTTC. Amino acid sequence: CAWSVLAAGANVLTF. Supplemented by reference TRBV30 and TRBJ2-6, the full variable domain reads SQTIHQWPATLVQPVGSPLSLECTVEGTSNPNLYWYRQAAGRGLQLLFYSVGIGQISSEVPQNLSASRPQDRQFILSSKKLLLSDSGFYLCAWSVLAAGANVLTFGAGSRLTVL.

The V and J genes are TRBV6-1 and TRBJ2-7; D assignment may be TRBD1 or TRBD2 (6 bases each). This CDR3 is built from 15 residues. The ends were cut back, 7 bases at V and 3 bases at J, with 19 bases in the middle. Germline CDR1 reads MNHNS; CDR2 reads SASEGT. The CDR3 nucleotides read TGTGCCAGCACCCAGGATAGGGGGGTCAGCTACGAGCAGTACTTC. Its translation: CASTQDRGVSYEQYF.

Details on this clonotype: This may stem from a read error, because a much larger clone lies one nucleotide away. The genes are TRBV27 and TRBJ2-1; 10 bases fit TRBD1. There are 14 residues in the CDR3. Germline CDR1 MNHEY, CDR2 SMNVEV (reference sequence). The chain's CDR3 is CASRRQGAYNKQFF. As DNA, the CDR3 is TGTGCCAGCCGAAGACAGGGGGCTTACAATAAGCAGTTCTTC.

This rearrangement joins TRBV3-1 to TRBJ2-7; 12 bases map to TRBD2. Losses at the gene ends were 0 bases for V and 0 bases for J; bases not matched to a gene: 12. There are 20 residues in the CDR3. Germline V gene sequence: CDR1 LGHDT, CDR2 YNNKEL (reference sequence). The CDR3 nucleotides read TGTGCCAGCAGCCAAGATAGTGGGACTAGCGGGTTTGTCGCCTCCTACGAGCAGTACTTC. Its translation: CASSQDSGTSGFVASYEQYF.

J is TRBJ1-3 and V is TRBV6-1; the D gene is possibly TRBD1 (5 bases). Per the germline V gene, CDR1 is MNHNS and CDR2 is SASEGT. This CDR3 spans 15 amino acids. The germline V and J ends were trimmed by 10 bases and 5 bases, with 21 bases remaining between them. The CDR3 is CATSLKGELRNTIYF. In DNA, the CDR3 is TGTGCCACAAGCCTAAAAGGGGAGCTAAGAAACACCATATATTTT.

The chain is built from TRBV20-1 and TRBJ2-1, with D unresolved. Germline V lookup: CDR1 DFQATT, CDR2 SNEGSKA (reference sequence). Trimming stripped 0 bases from V and 5 bases from J, with 14 bases between. CDR3 size: 15 residues. As DNA, the CDR3 is TGCAGTGCTAGAGATCCCAGCAAGACGGACAATGAGCAGTTCTTC. Protein sequence: CSARDPSKTDNEQFF.

As to this clonotype: A much bigger clone sits one base away, suggesting this may be a read error. The chain has TRBV5-1 and TRBJ1-1, with D unresolved. CDR1 SGHRS and CDR2 YFSETQ come from the germline V gene. The CDR3 covers 14 residues. Trimming pared 0 bases from V and 1 base from J, leaving 7 bases between. The chain's CDR3 is CASSLDPANTEAFF. The CDR3 DNA follows: TGCGCCAGCAGCTTGGACCCAGCGAACACTGAAGCTTTCTTT.

This clonotype was seen a few times. The chain has TRBV4-1 and TRBJ1-2; D uncertain. In germline, CDR1 is MGHRA, CDR2 YSYEKL. The CDR3 spans 13 residues. V lost 3 bases and J 5 bases, leaving 10 bases between the germline ends. This CDR3 is CASSQAGEYGYTF. Written as DNA, the CDR3 is TGCGCCAGCAGCCAGGCCGGAGAATATGGCTACACCTTC.

This clonotype turned up a few times. The V call is TRBV11-2, the J call TRBJ2-1; D gene unclear. The CDR3 consists of 13 residues. V lost 5 bases to trimming and J lost 4 bases, with 9 bases between them. CDR1 is SGHAT, CDR2 FQNNGV, per germline. The CDR3 DNA sequence: TGTGCCAGCAGCCAACAATCTTACAATGAGCAGTTCTTC. Protein product: CASSQQSYNEQFF.

The sample holds many counts of this clonotype. CDR3 bases: TGTGCCAGCAGTGGGGGCCCAGGGAGAGGAGAAAAACTGTTTTTT. This encodes CASSGGPGRGEKLFF. The genes are TRBV28 and TRBJ1-4, with D perhaps matching TRBD1 (6 bases). The germline V and J ends were trimmed by 5 bases and 8 bases, with 18 bases remaining between them. The CDR3 runs 15 residues. Germline assignment: CDR1 MDHEN and CDR2 SYDVKM. Combining the CDR3 with reference TRBV28 and TRBJ1-4 gives the whole variable domain DVKVTQSSRYLVKRTGEKVFLECVQDMDHENMFWYRQDPGLGLRLIYFSYDVKMKEKGDIPEGYSVSREKKERFSLILESASTNQTSMYLCASSGGPGRGEKLFFGSGTQLSVL.

V usage is TRBV29-1 and J usage is TRBJ2-1, with D tentatively TRBD2 (7 bases). Germline V gene sequence: CDR1 SQVTM, CDR2 ANQGSEA. This CDR3 is 14 amino acids long. V was clipped by 3 bases and J by 10 bases, with 19 bases between them. CDR3 in amino acids: CSVDGGQSCNEQFF. The DNA for the CDR3 is TGCAGCGTTGACGGGGGGCAGTCCTGCAACGAGCAGTTCTTC.

The V and J genes are TRBV6-1 and TRBJ1-6; TRBD1 is a possible D gene (6 bases). CDR1 and CDR2 (germline): MNHNS, SASEGT. This CDR3 comprises 13 residues. The germline V and J ends were trimmed by 2 bases and 10 bases, with 9 bases remaining between them. Written as DNA, the CDR3 is TGTGCCAGCAGTGAAACAGGGAACTCACCCCTCCACTTT. Amino acid sequence: CASSETGNSPLHF.

This clonotype was picked up a small number of times. This chain links TRBV3-1 with TRBJ2-1, with 8 bases identical to TRBD2. Germline trimming cut 4 bases from V and 9 bases from J; bases unmatched to any gene: 11. The CDR3 totals 15 residues. The germline gives CDR1 LGHDT, CDR2 YNNKEL (reference sequence). The CDR3 protein is CASSRTGTRVGEQFF. The DNA of the CDR3 is TGTGCCAGCAGCCGTACCGGGACTAGGGTGGGTGAGCAGTTCTTC.

Many counts were recorded for this clonotype. This chain links TRBV27 with TRBJ2-7; no clear D. Germline V lookup: CDR1 MNHEY, CDR2 SMNVEV (reference sequence). The CDR3 sequence is 14 residues long. V lost 6 bases, J lost 3 bases, and 15 bases lay in between. The CDR3 region is CASSLVDPRYEQYF. The CDR3 nucleotides read TGTGCCAGCAGCTTAGTAGATCCGCGCTACGAGCAGTACTTC.

The chain combines TRBV12-3 or TRBV12-4 with TRBJ1-1, with a possible D match to TRBD1 (5 bases). Trimming took off 7 bases at V and 1 base at J, with 16 bases between the two ends. The CDR3 runs to 15 residues. The CDR3 loop reads CASTLGQGPNTEAFF. In DNA form, the CDR3 reads TGTGCCAGCACCTTAGGTCAGGGTCCGAACACTGAAGCTTTCTTT.

This clonotype came up many times. This rearrangement joins TRBV3-1 to TRBJ2-5; D not certain. The V end was cut by 1 base, the J end by 2 bases, with 5 bases between. Per the germline V gene, CDR1 is LGHDT and CDR2 is YNNKEL (reference sequence). CDR3 length: 13 amino acids. CDR3 sequence: CASSQVKQETQYF. The CDR3 DNA reads TGTGCCAGCAGCCAAGTTAAACAAGAGACCCAGTACTTC.

The V and J genes are TRBV6-1 and TRBJ1-1; D may be TRBD1 (6 bases). The germline V and J ends were trimmed by 7 bases and 8 bases, with 20 bases remaining between them. The CDR3 is made up of 14 amino acids. The germline gives CDR1 MNHNS, CDR2 SASEGT. The chain's CDR3 is CASNIRQAATEAFF. DNA for the CDR3: TGTGCCAGCAATATACGACAGGCGGCCACCGAAGCTTTCTTT.

V and J are TRBV6-1 and TRBJ2-7; TRBD1 might be the D (6 bases). CDR1 MNHNS and CDR2 SASEGT come from the germline V gene. This CDR3 spans 15 amino acids. With 8 bases removed from V and 0 bases from J, the gap between germline ends came to 17 bases. The CDR3 spells CASVTGSHISYEQYF. The CDR3 DNA sequence: TGTGCCAGCGTCACAGGGTCCCACATCTCCTACGAGCAGTACTTC.

This clonotype has more than one count but fewer than ten. This chain connects TRBV20-1 to TRBJ1-2; D is unclear. Germline V gene sequence: CDR1 DFQATT, CDR2 SNEGSKA (reference sequence). The CDR3 contains 11 residues. V was shortened by 0 bases and J by 8 bases, with 7 bases between the two germline ends. This CDR3 reads CSARDSGGYTF. The CDR3, as DNA: TGCAGTGCTAGAGATTCTGGCGGCTACACCTTC.

This clonotype was seen many times. The V gene is TRBV29-1, the J gene TRBJ2-7; D is unresolved. Per germline, CDR1 SQVTM and CDR2 ANQGSEA. Trimming stripped 0 bases from V and 5 bases from J, with 8 bases between. The CDR3 has 12 residues. CDR3 in amino acids: CSVEEGSNEQYF. The CDR3 region has the DNA TGCAGCGTTGAAGAGGGGTCCAACGAGCAGTACTTC.

V usage is TRBV27 and J usage is TRBJ2-7; TRBD2 matches 9 bases. CDR3 length equals 15 residues. The junction had 10 bases not matched to a gene; V was cut back by 6 bases and J by 4 bases. Germline V gives CDR1 MNHEY, CDR2 SMNVEV (reference sequence). DNA of the CDR3: TGTGCCAGCAGCCCGGGACTAGCAATCAAGTACGAGCAGTACTTC. The encoded protein is CASSPGLAIKYEQYF.

This clonotype was observed a few times. The rearrangement uses TRBV6-6 and TRBJ2-3; 13 nucleotides line up with TRBD2. Germline CDR1 and CDR2: MNHNY and SVGAGI (reference sequence). Unmatched junction bases numbered 3, after V lost 2 bases and J lost 1 base. The CDR3 consists of 17 residues. The CDR3 region has the DNA TGTGCCAGCAGTTACCCGGGACTAGCGGGACGCACAGATACGCAGTATTTT. As protein: CASSYPGLAGRTDTQYF.

At least ten counts were recorded for this clonotype. V and J are TRBV7-3 and TRBJ2-2; tentatively, D is TRBD2 (6 bases). Trimming took 1 base from V and 8 from J, leaving 17 bases between them. From germline, CDR1 is SGHTA and CDR2 FQGTGA. The CDR3 contains 16 residues. The CDR3 reads CASSLRDTGVPGELFF. The CDR3 DNA is TGTGCCAGCAGCTTAAGAGATACGGGAGTTCCTGGGGAGCTGTTTTTT.

This clonotype showed up just a few times. This chain uses TRBV7-9 with TRBJ1-4; D uncertain. V was trimmed by 8 bases and J by 4 bases, leaving 5 bases between them. CDR1 and CDR2 from the germline V gene are SEHNR and FQNEAQ (reference sequence). The CDR3 length is 11 residues. The CDR3 nucleotides are TGTGCCAGCGCTCGTAATGAAAAACTGTTTTTT. This gives the protein CASARNEKLFF. Full variable domain (rest looked up from reference TRBV7-9 and TRBJ1-4): DTGVSQNPRHKITKRGQNVTFRCDPISEHNRLYWYRQTLGQGPEFLTYFQNEAQLEKSRLLSDRFSAERPKGSFSTLEIQRTEQGDSAMYLCASARNEKLFFGSGTQLSVL.

This clonotype was recorded at least ten times. The CDR3 sequence is CASSPRRGVQPYEQYF. The DNA of the CDR3 is TGTGCCAGCAGCCCCCGCAGGGGTGTCCAACCCTACGAGCAGTACTTC. The rearrangement links TRBV7-9 to TRBJ2-7; the D gene is possibly TRBD1 (6 bases). Trimming removed 5 bases at V and 2 bases at J, with 19 bases between. CDR1 is SEHNR and CDR2 is FQNEAQ in the germline V gene (reference sequence). The CDR3 has 16 amino acids.

This clonotype has just a few counts. V and J are TRBV4-2 and TRBJ1-4; 9 bases are shared with TRBD1. V was pared by 1 base and J by 5 bases, with 8 bases of the junction left unmatched. Germline V lookup: CDR1 LGHNA, CDR2 YNFKEQ. CDR3 length equals 17 residues. CDR3 sequence reads: CASSQVPTGQGNEKLFF. DNA of the CDR3: TGTGCCAGCAGCCAAGTCCCTACGGGACAGGGAAATGAAAAACTGTTTTTT.

This clonotype was counted ten times or more. The rearrangement joins TRBV11-2 to TRBJ2-1, with D possibly being TRBD1 or TRBD2 (5 bases each). The CDR3 length is 18 residues. Per the germline V gene, CDR1 is SGHAT and CDR2 is FQNNGV. Trimming removed 1 base from V and 5 bases from J, with 21 bases in between. CDR3 nucleotide sequence: TGTGCCAGCAGCTTAGTATGGGGACCCCCTGGGGTAAACAATGAGCAGTTCTTC. Protein sequence: CASSLVWGPPGVNNEQFF.

In its sample, this clonotype was seen a few times. The chain recombines TRBV28 with TRBJ1-2, with TRBD1 matching over 10 bases. The CDR3 sequence is 14 residues long. Germline CDR1 is MDHEN and CDR2 is SYDVKM. With V trimmed by 2 bases and J by 4 bases, 1 base remained unmatched. The DNA for the CDR3 is TGTGCCAGCAGTTTAGGGACAGGGGTCTATGGCTACACCTTC. This codes for CASSLGTGVYGYTF.

The rearrangement joins TRBV30 to TRBJ1-1, with a tentative D call TRBD1 (5 bases). The CDR3 loop spans 13 amino acids. V was shortened by 1 base and J by 5 bases, with 11 bases between the two germline ends. The germline CDR1 and CDR2 sequences are GTSNPN and SVGIG (reference sequence). CDR3 sequence: CAWSDPRGTEAFF. CDR3 coding DNA: TGTGCCTGGAGTGATCCCCGGGGGACTGAAGCTTTCTTT. The complete variable domain, with remaining parts taken from reference TRBV30 and TRBJ1-1, reads SQTIHQWPATLVQPVGSPLSLECTVEGTSNPNLYWYRQAAGRGLQLLFYSVGIGQISSEVPQNLSASRPQDRQFILSSKKLLLSDSGFYLCAWSDPRGTEAFFGQGTRLTVV.

Turning to this clonotype: In this CDR3 the conserved last residue, phenylalanine or tryptophan, is missing, so a read error is likely. The CDR3 here is CASSYSEGSSTEAFL. The CDR3 bases are TGTGCCAGCAGTTACTCGGAGGGATCGAGCACTGAAGCTTTCCTT. The V gene is TRBV6-5, the J gene TRBJ1-1; D ambiguous. The ends were cut back, 0 bases at V and 4 bases at J, with 12 bases in the middle. CDR1 is MNHEY, CDR2 SVGAGI, per germline. This CDR3 region has 15 residues.

This clonotype showed up just a few times. This sequence joins TRBV5-8 and TRBJ1-1; no clear D gene. The ends were cut back, 2 bases at V and 0 bases at J, with 11 bases in the middle. The length of the CDR3 is 15 residues. Germline values: CDR1 SGHTS, CDR2 YDEGEE. CDR3 loop: CASSLEGSMNTEAFF. The CDR3 DNA is TGTGCCAGCAGCTTAGAAGGGTCCATGAACACTGAAGCTTTCTTT.